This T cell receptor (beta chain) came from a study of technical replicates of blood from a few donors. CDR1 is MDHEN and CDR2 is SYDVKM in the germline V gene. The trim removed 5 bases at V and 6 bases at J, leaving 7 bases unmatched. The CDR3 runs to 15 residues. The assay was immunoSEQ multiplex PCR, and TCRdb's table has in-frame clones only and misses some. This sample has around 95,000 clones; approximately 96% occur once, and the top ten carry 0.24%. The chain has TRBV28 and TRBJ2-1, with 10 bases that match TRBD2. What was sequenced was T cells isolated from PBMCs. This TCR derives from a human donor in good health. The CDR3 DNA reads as TGTGCCAGCAGTAAAGCGGGGGGGCCAATCAATGAGCAGTTCTTC. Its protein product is CASSKAGGPINEQFF.